Listed below are T cell receptor beta chains from one sample, sequenced in a study of blood T cell repertoires in COVID-19. Only in-frame clones appear in the TCRdb table, and some are missing; sequencing was by immunoSEQ multiplex PCR. The sample consists of roughly 69,000 clones, 88% of them appearing once. The sample consisted of peripheral blood. Receptor source: a human donor in a cohort sampled during active COVID-19. CDR3s include the opening cysteine and the closing phenylalanine or tryptophan. A D gene is named only where the DNA matches it firmly. Only part of the rows carry a size: once, few, many, or a class if the clone is expanded.

J gene: TRBJ1-1; clone size: -; V gene: TRBV6-2/TRBV6-3; D gene: -; CDR3 DNA: TGTGCCAGCAGTGATACCGGGACAATGAACACTGAAGCTTTCTTT; CDR3 protein: CASSDTGTMNTEAFF
J gene: TRBJ1-5; clone size: few; V gene: TRBV4-1; D gene: TRBD1; CDR3 DNA: TGCGCCAGCAGCCAACGGCCGGGACAGGGCCCCCTACCCCAGCATTTT; CDR3 protein: CASSQRPGQGPLPQHF
J gene: TRBJ1-1; clone size: -; V gene: TRBV28; D gene: TRBD1; CDR3 DNA: TGTGCCAGCAGCACAACCGGGACAGGGGCCATGAACACTGAAGCTTTCTTT; CDR3 protein: CASSTTGTGAMNTEAFF
J gene: TRBJ2-3; clone size: -; V gene: TRBV29-1; D gene: -; CDR3 DNA: TGCAGCGCCCCTATTCTGGATACGCAGTATTTT; CDR3 protein: CSAPILDTQYF
J gene: TRBJ2-1; clone size: -; V gene: TRBV5-1; D gene: -; CDR3 DNA: TGCGCCAGCAGCTTATCGGAGCAGTTCTTC; CDR3 protein: CASSLSEQFF
J gene: TRBJ1-4; clone size: few; V gene: TRBV5-4; D gene: -; CDR3 DNA: TGTGCCAGCAGCTTGGATGGGACGGGACATTTAAATGAAAAACTGTTTTTT; CDR3 protein: CASSLDGTGHLNEKLFF
J gene: TRBJ2-3; clone size: -; V gene: TRBV11-3; D gene: TRBD1; CDR3 DNA: TGTGCCAGCAGCTTAGCCGCCGGGACAGAGGGCACAGATACGCAGTATTTT; CDR3 protein: CASSLAAGTEGTDTQYF
J gene: TRBJ2-3; clone size: -; V gene: TRBV18; D gene: TRBD1; CDR3 DNA: TGTGCCAGCTCATTAACCGGGACAGGGATGAGCACAGATACGCAGTATTTT; CDR3 protein: CASSLTGTGMSTDTQYF
J gene: TRBJ1-3; clone size: -; V gene: TRBV28; D gene: TRBD1; CDR3 DNA: TGTGCCAGCAGCTCCGTAGGGGGCAAAGTTGGAAACACCATATATTTT; CDR3 protein: CASSSVGGKVGNTIYF
J gene: TRBJ1-4; clone size: -; V gene: TRBV11-2; D gene: -; CDR3 DNA: TGTGCCAGCAGCTTATCAATAGCTAATGAAAAACTGTTTTTT; CDR3 protein: CASSLSIANEKLFF